The 14 T cell receptor beta chains presented below share a single source sample, sequenced in a study of T-cell memory formation after mild COVID-19. TCRdb used MiXCR to reprocess the 5' RACE reads, holding one entry per CDR3 protein. The top ten hold under 25% of the sample, which has about 430,000 distinct CDR3 sequences, about a sixth seen once. The sample consisted of PBMCs or a T cell subset sorted from them (not recorded which). The receptors shown here come from a man younger than 30 who had mild COVID-19 (a few samples of this study predate the infection). Cell type and time point are not known.

The V and J genes are TRBV10-3 and TRBJ2-3; D is undetermined. Per germline, CDR1 ENHRY and CDR2 SYGVKD. V dropped 8 bases and J dropped 0 bases, with 12 bases sitting between them. CDR3 length equals 14 residues. The CDR3: CAIQLALSTDTQYF. CDR3 sequence (DNA): TGTGCCATCCAACTGGCTCTTAGCACAGATACGCAGTATTTT.

This clonotype has only a few counts. The V and J genes are TRBV12-3 or TRBV12-4 and TRBJ1-3; D may be TRBD1 (5 bases). V was shortened by 5 bases and J by 0 bases, with 11 bases between the two germline ends. The CDR3 has 15 amino acids. The CDR3 sequence: CASSPRGFSGNTIYF. The DNA for the CDR3 is TGTGCCAGCAGTCCGAGGGGCTTCTCTGGAAACACCATATATTTT.

V usage is TRBV12-3 or TRBV12-4 and J usage is TRBJ1-3; a weak D match, TRBD1 (5 bases). V gave up 3 bases and J gave up 1 base, with 10 bases separating them. The CDR3 is made up of 15 amino acids. Here the CDR3 reads CASSFLSGSGNTIYF. The CDR3, as DNA: TGTGCCAGCAGTTTTCTCTCAGGGTCTGGAAACACCATATATTTT.

This chain links TRBV6-2 or TRBV6-3 with TRBJ1-1; TRBD1 matches at 7 bases. With 8 bases clipped from V and 10 bases from J, the junction kept 7 bases outside the gene matches. Germline loops: CDR1 MNHEY, CDR2 SVGEGT. CDR3 length: 11 residues. Here the CDR3 reads CASSQGVGAFF. In nucleotides, the CDR3 is TGTGCCAGCTCCCAGGGGGTGGGAGCTTTCTTT.

V and J are TRBV19 and TRBJ2-2, with 9 bases that match TRBD2. J gave up 0 bases and V 6 bases, and 2 bases lay outside the gene matches. The CDR3 extends over 15 amino acids. The germline CDR1 and CDR2 sequences are LNHDA and SQIVND (reference sequence). CDR3 protein: CASSRLAANTGELFF. As DNA, the CDR3 is TGTGCCAGTAGCCGACTAGCGGCGAACACCGGGGAGCTGTTTTTT.

A few counts support this clonotype. This chain links TRBV7-9 with TRBJ2-7; tentative D call: TRBD2 (6 bases). V was clipped by 4 bases and J by 3 bases, with 19 bases between them. CDR3 length: 16 residues. CDR1 is SEHNR, CDR2 FQNEAQ, per germline (reference sequence). CDR3 sequence reads: CASSSRGAGSIYEQYV. The DNA of the CDR3 is TGTGCCAGCAGCTCGCGCGGCGCGGGGTCCATCTACGAGCAGTACGTC.

This clonotype showed up just a few times. This chain connects TRBV5-5 to TRBJ1-6; TRBD1 matches 9 bases. The CDR3 totals 15 residues. The V gene's germline CDR1 is SGHKS and CDR2 YYEKEE (reference sequence). V was pared by 4 bases and J by 5 bases, with 4 bases of the junction left unmatched. CDR3 loop: CASSLQGAHNSPLHF. The CDR3 DNA follows: TGTGCCAGCAGCCTACAGGGGGCCCATAATTCACCCCTCCACTTT.

The gene calls are TRBV12-3 or TRBV12-4 and TRBJ1-6; unclear D gene. Trimming pared 2 bases from V and 8 bases from J, leaving 4 bases between. The CDR3 is made up of 12 amino acids. The CDR3 here is CASSLTYSPLHF. The CDR3 DNA reads TGTGCCAGCAGTTTAACGTATTCACCCCTCCACTTT.

This chain connects TRBV2 to TRBJ2-3; 9 bases match TRBD1. This CDR3 has 15 amino acids. With V trimmed by 5 bases and J by 4 bases, 7 bases remained unmatched. The germline gives CDR1 SNHLY, CDR2 FYNNEI. CDR3 DNA: TGTGCCAGCAGTTTAGGGGGACAGGGCTCAGATACGCAGTATTTT. Translation gives CASSLGGQGSDTQYF.

The rearrangement links TRBV7-8 to TRBJ2-3; TRBD1 or TRBD2 may be the D gene (6 bases each). V was trimmed by 5 bases and J by 6 bases, leaving 15 bases between them. Germline CDR1 reads SGHVS; CDR2 reads FQNEAQ. The length of the CDR3 is 14 residues. CDR3 in amino acids: CASSLTGAGDTQYF. The CDR3, as DNA: TGTGCCAGCAGCCTAACGGGGGCGGGGGATACGCAGTATTTT.

This clonotype was seen many times. The chain has TRBV20-1 and TRBJ1-1; D ambiguous. The CDR3 extends over 13 amino acids. Germline V gives CDR1 DFQATT, CDR2 SNEGSKA (reference sequence). V was cut by 0 bases and J by 6 bases, with 11 bases left in between. The CDR3 DNA sequence: TGCAGTGCTAGAGATTCCTTGAGCGCTGAAGCTTTCTTT. Translation gives CSARDSLSAEAFF.

With regard to this clonotype: An end of the junction does not agree with germline; a read error may underlie this. The J gene is TRBJ1-2, the V gene TRBV7-2, with TRBD1 matching 10 bases. Per germline, CDR1 SGHTA and CDR2 FQGNSA. The CDR3 is 13 residues long. This CDR3 is CASRHGTGVGYTF. The CDR3 bases are TGTGCCAGCAGACACGGGACAGGGGTTGGCTACACATTC.

The chain combines TRBV16 with TRBJ2-5; TRBD2 matches at 7 bases. With 6 bases clipped from V and 5 bases from J, the junction kept 6 bases outside the gene matches. CDR3 size: 13 residues. The V gene's germline CDR1 is KGHSY and CDR2 FQNENV. The CDR3 spells CASRLAGGETQYF. CDR3 DNA: TGTGCCAGCAGACTTGCCGGGGGGGAGACCCAGTACTTC.

The sample holds a few counts of this clonotype. V usage is TRBV6-6 and J usage is TRBJ1-1; D unclear. The germline V gene encodes CDR1 MNHNY and CDR2 SVGAGI (reference sequence). V lost 5 bases and J 3 bases, leaving 25 bases between the germline ends. This CDR3 contains 18 residues. This CDR3 reads CASSPTVLREAGYTEAFF. The CDR3 bases are TGTGCCAGCAGTCCCACCGTCCTACGAGAAGCGGGGTACACTGAAGCTTTCTTT.